This T cell receptor beta chain was observed in a study of shared clonotypes between healthy human individuals. Study details: The donors, a couple of women and three men, were aged 18 to 49. Every donor yielded three CD4 naive, three CD4 memory, two CD8 naive and one CD8 memory plate.

TCRdb keeps only in-frame clones here, not all; method: immunoSEQ multiplex PCR. The sample consists of nearly 750,000 clones, over 55% of them appearing once. The CDR3 has 15 amino acids. With 0 bases removed from V and 5 bases from J, the gap between germline ends came to 13 bases. Germline assignment: CDR1 SGHAT and CDR2 FQNNGV. This sequence joins TRBV11-2 and TRBJ2-5, with no clear D. The clonotype originates from a woman aged 25 to 39 in good health. Sequenced: memory CD4+ T cells sorted from blood. Indicated subset: CD45RA-negative fraction. CDR3 coding DNA: TGTGCCAGCAGCTTAGATAGGATACAGCGCGAGACCCAGTACTTC. It specifies CASSLDRIQRETQYF.